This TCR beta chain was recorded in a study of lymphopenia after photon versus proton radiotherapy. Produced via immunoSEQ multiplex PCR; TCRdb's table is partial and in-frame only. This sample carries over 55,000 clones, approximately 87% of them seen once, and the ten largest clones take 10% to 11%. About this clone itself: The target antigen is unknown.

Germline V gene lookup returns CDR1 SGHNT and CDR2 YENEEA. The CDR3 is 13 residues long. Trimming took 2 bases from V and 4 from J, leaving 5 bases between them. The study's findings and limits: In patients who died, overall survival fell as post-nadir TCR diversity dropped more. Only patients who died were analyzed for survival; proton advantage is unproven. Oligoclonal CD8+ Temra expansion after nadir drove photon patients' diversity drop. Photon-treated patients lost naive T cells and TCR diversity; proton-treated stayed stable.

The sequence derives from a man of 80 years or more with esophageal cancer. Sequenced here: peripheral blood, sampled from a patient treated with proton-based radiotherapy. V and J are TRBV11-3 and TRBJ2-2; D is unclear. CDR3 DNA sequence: TGTGCCAGCAGCTTAACAGTCACCGGGGAGCTGTTTTTT. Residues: CASSLTVTGELFF.